Below, 26 T cell receptor beta chains from the same sample are listed, as sequenced in a study of shared clonotypes between healthy human individuals. Naive CD8 cells were CD45RO-negative, positively selected for CCR7, excluding terminally differentiated effector memory CD45RA+ cells. Assay: immunoSEQ multiplex PCR; the TCRdb copy retains only in-frame clones and omits some. The sample lists a few million clones; roughly 95% were seen once. Sequenced: naive CD8+ T cells from PBMCs. These TCRs come from a man younger than 35 in good health. Some clones in this sample may be carry-over from other donors' samples.

For this clone: This same CDR3 is encoded by further DNA sequences in the sample. This sequence joins TRBV30 and TRBJ2-7; the D is unclear. V lost 1 base and J lost 7, with 8 bases in between. Germline CDR1 reads GTSNPN; CDR2 reads SVGIG (reference sequence). CDR3 length: 11 amino acids. In DNA form, the CDR3 reads TGTGCCTGGAGTGCTGGGCTAGAGCAGTACTTC. Translated: CAWSAGLEQYF.

This clone was observed a few times. V gene TRBV6-1 combines with J gene TRBJ1-2, with a possible D match to TRBD1 (6 bases). The length of the CDR3 is 14 residues. V was clipped by 5 bases and J by 1 base, with 11 bases between them. Germline assignment: CDR1 MNHNS and CDR2 SASEGT. The CDR3 DNA reads TGTGCCAGCAGTCAAGAGGACAGTAACTATGGCTACACCTTC. Protein sequence: CASSQEDSNYGYTF.

The chain recombines TRBV14 with TRBJ2-7, with a tentative D call TRBD2 (6 bases). The CDR3 runs to 14 residues. The germline V gene has CDR1 SGHDN and CDR2 FVKESK. V lost 4 bases to trimming and J lost 3 bases, with 13 bases between them. Written as DNA, the CDR3 is TGTGCCAGCAGCCCGGAGGAGGGGCACTACGAGCAGTACTTC. It yields the protein CASSPEEGHYEQYF.

In DNA form, the CDR3 reads TGTGCCAGCAGACAGGGACTAGCGGATTACAATGAGCAGTTCTTC. Translated: CASRQGLADYNEQFF. The rearrangement joins TRBV28 to TRBJ2-1, with 11 bases lining up with TRBD2. V lost 6 bases to trimming and J lost 4 bases; unmatched junction nucleotides: 5. This CDR3 has 15 residues. Germline lookup yields CDR1 MDHEN and CDR2 SYDVKM.

This rearrangement joins TRBV7-9 to TRBJ2-5, with 9 bases identical to TRBD1. Germline CDR1 SEHNR, CDR2 FQNEAQ (reference sequence). V was clipped by 5 bases and J by 4 bases; unmatched bases: 11. The CDR3 is made up of 16 amino acids. Written as DNA, the CDR3 is TGTGCCAGCAGCCTCCGGACAGGGGAATATGGAGAGACCCAGTACTTC. The encoded protein is CASSLRTGEYGETQYF.

The genes are TRBV4-2 and TRBJ2-7, with 8 nucleotides matching TRBD1. Germline assignment: CDR1 LGHNA and CDR2 YNFKEQ. CDR3 length: 13 amino acids. With 1 base clipped from V and 6 bases from J, the junction kept 2 bases outside the gene matches. CDR3 nucleotide sequence: TGTGCCAGCAGCCAAGTCACAGGGGGCGAGCAGTACTTC. Its translation is CASSQVTGGEQYF.

The chain couples TRBV23-1 to TRBJ2-1, with D uncertain. TRBV23-1 qualifies as an ORF whose function is uncertain. V lost 3 bases to trimming and J lost 9 bases, with 15 bases between them. The CDR3 has 14 residues. CDR3 sequence reads: CASSHPCGLGEQFF. The DNA of the CDR3 is TGCGCCAGCAGTCACCCCTGTGGCCTCGGTGAGCAGTTCTTC.

The chain employs TRBV4-3 and TRBJ1-2, with 7 nucleotides matching TRBD1. CDR3 length: 16 residues. V shed 1 base, J shed 7 bases, and the junction held 12 bases outside the gene matches. In germline, CDR1 is LGHNA, CDR2 YSLEER. CDR3 sequence (DNA): TGCGCCAGCAGCCAAGTGGAGGGGACAGCGGACCCTGGCTACACCTTC. Its protein product is CASSQVEGTADPGYTF.

This clone was recorded only once. The chain has TRBV27 and TRBJ2-2, with D perhaps TRBD1 (6 bases). The CDR3 is 14 residues long. Trimming stripped 5 bases from V and 3 bases from J, with 10 bases between. Germline CDR1 reads MNHEY; CDR2 reads SMNVEV (reference sequence). Here the CDR3 DNA reads TGTGCCAGCAGTGGGGGCGAGGACACCGGGGAGCTGTTTTTT. Protein: CASSGGEDTGELFF.

The rearrangement joins TRBV9 to TRBJ1-2, with D perhaps matching TRBD1 (5 bases). V was clipped by 6 bases and J by 8 bases, with 11 bases between them. Germline V gives CDR1 SGDLS, CDR2 YYNGEE. The CDR3 covers 11 residues. For the CDR3, the DNA is TGTGCCAGCATGGGGCCTCCGGGCTACACCTTC. Translation gives CASMGPPGYTF. Using reference TRBV9 and TRBJ1-2 for the parts outside the CDR3, the full variable domain is DSGVTQTPKHLITATGQRVTLRCSPRSGDLSVYWYQQSLDQGLQFLIQYYNGEERAKGNILERFSAQQFPDLHSELNLSSLELGDSALYFCASMGPPGYTFGSGTRLTVV.

J is TRBJ2-1 and V is TRBV25-1, with 8 positions matching TRBD2. CDR3 length: 14 amino acids. Germline CDR1 is MGHDK and CDR2 is SYGVNS. The V gene end was trimmed by 4 bases and the J gene end by 9 bases; junction bases not matched to a gene: 8. CDR3 nucleotides: TGTGCCAGCAGTGGGAGGACTAGCTTGAGTGAGCAGTTCTTC. This gives the protein CASSGRTSLSEQFF.

The chain couples TRBV27 to TRBJ1-1; no definite D call. This CDR3 has 14 residues. Germline CDR1 reads MNHEY; CDR2 reads SMNVEV (reference sequence). Deletions cut 6 bases from V and 4 bases from J, with 15 bases between. In DNA, the CDR3 is TGTGCCAGCAGCACGGGCCCTTGGGGCACTGAAGCTTTCTTT. It specifies CASSTGPWGTEAFF.

The chain employs TRBV27 and TRBJ1-5; no definite D call. V was trimmed by 1 base and J by 6 bases, leaving 22 bases between them. Per the germline V gene, CDR1 is MNHEY and CDR2 is SMNVEV (reference sequence). This CDR3 spans 18 amino acids. Written as DNA, the CDR3 is TGTGCCAGCAGTTTATGGTCCCCCACAGCCGCAGACCTTCAGCCCCAGCATTTT. It specifies CASSLWSPTAADLQPQHF.

The J gene is TRBJ2-1, the V gene TRBV27; D remains unclear. The CDR3 has 13 residues. Trimming shortened V by 5 bases and J by 6 bases, and 11 bases separated the two germline ends. CDR1 is MNHEY, CDR2 SMNVEV, per germline (reference sequence). The CDR3 DNA reads TGTGCCAGCAGTGTAAGCGACTCCAATGAGCAGTTCTTC. Protein: CASSVSDSNEQFF.

The CDR3 is CASSRRGGVREPTTGELFF. The CDR3 coding sequence is TGCGCCAGCAGCAGGCGAGGGGGCGTTCGGGAGCCCACAACCGGGGAGCTGTTTTTT. The rearrangement uses TRBV4-1 and TRBJ2-2, with D maybe TRBD1 (7 bases). The CDR3 length is 19 residues. Per the germline V gene, CDR1 is MGHRA and CDR2 is YSYEKL. The ends were cut back, 5 bases at V and 5 bases at J, with 27 bases in the middle.

About this clone itself: This sample also contains other DNA sequences that code for the same CDR3. The J gene is TRBJ2-7, the V gene TRBV11-1; D is ambiguous. CDR1 is SGHAT, CDR2 FQDESV, per germline (reference sequence). There are 13 residues in the CDR3. V lost 1 base, J lost 2 bases, and 6 bases lay in between. For the CDR3, the DNA is TGTGCCAGCAGCTTAGGGCCGACCTACGAGCAGTACTTC. Translated, it gives CASSLGPTYEQYF.

The V gene is TRBV19, the J gene TRBJ2-5; TRBD1 agrees at 7 bases. This CDR3 has 14 residues. From germline, CDR1 is LNHDA and CDR2 SQIVND (reference sequence). V shed 5 bases and J 5 bases; nucleotides not matched to a gene: 8. The CDR3 DNA follows: TGTGCCAGTAGTCCAGGGGGTTTCATGGAGACCCAGTACTTC. It encodes CASSPGGFMETQYF.

The J gene is TRBJ2-3, the V gene TRBV10-3, with D tentatively TRBD1 or TRBD2 (5 bases each). Trimming removed 4 bases at V and 0 bases at J, with 20 bases between. Germline CDR1 is ENHRY and CDR2 is SYGVKD. The CDR3 spans 18 residues. The CDR3 protein is CAISVPGPKSTSTDTQYF. In DNA, the CDR3 is TGTGCCATCAGTGTCCCGGGGCCCAAATCGACTAGCACAGATACGCAGTATTTT.

V is TRBV10-3 and J is TRBJ1-5, with D possibly TRBD1 on 6 matching bases. This CDR3 region has 18 residues. Trimming left V 3 bases short and J 1 base short, with 19 bases between. CDR1 and CDR2 (germline): ENHRY, SYGVKD. In DNA form, the CDR3 reads TGTGCCATCAGTGAAGGGGGGCGCCGGGGATTAAGCAATCAGCCCCAGCATTTT. Translation gives CAISEGGRRGLSNQPQHF.

As regards this clone: Other nucleotide sequences from this sample produce the same CDR3. The V and J genes are TRBV27 and TRBJ2-7; D gene uncertain. The V gene lost 2 bases and the J gene lost 2 bases, with 10 bases spanning the gap. The CDR3 length is 14 residues. The V gene's germline CDR1 is MNHEY and CDR2 SMNVEV (reference sequence). CDR3: CASSLRASTYEQYF. In DNA form, the CDR3 reads TGTGCCAGCAGTTTACGGGCGTCTACCTACGAGCAGTACTTC.

V is TRBV19 and J is TRBJ2-2; 10 bases match TRBD1. Trimming removed 4 bases from V and 7 bases from J; junction bases left unmatched: 6. The CDR3 is 15 residues long. Germline assignment: CDR1 LNHDA and CDR2 SQIVND (reference sequence). CDR3 residues: CASSTTTGGYGELFF. The CDR3 DNA follows: TGTGCCAGTAGTACGACGACAGGGGGCTACGGGGAGCTGTTTTTT.

The chain carries TRBV7-6 and TRBJ2-3, with TRBD2 matching 11 bases. Germline CDR1 reads SGHVS; CDR2 reads FNYEAQ. Germline trimming cut 5 bases from V and 5 bases from J; bases unmatched to any gene: 12. This CDR3 region has 17 residues. CDR3 sequence: CASSTLAGGLNQDTQYF. CDR3 nucleotide sequence: TGTGCCAGCAGCACCCTAGCGGGAGGTCTCAATCAAGATACGCAGTATTTT.

V usage is TRBV7-9 and J usage is TRBJ2-2, with D possibly called TRBD1 or TRBD2 (5 bases each). V was cut by 5 bases and J by 9 bases, with 19 bases left in between. CDR1 is SEHNR and CDR2 is FQNEAQ in the germline V gene (reference sequence). This CDR3 contains 15 residues. The CDR3 region has the DNA TGTGCCAGCAGCCAGGCGGGCAGGGTCCACCGGGAGCTGTTTTTT. This sequence encodes CASSQAGRVHRELFF. The full variable domain, completed using reference TRBV7-9 and TRBJ2-2, is DTGVSQNPRHKITKRGQNVTFRCDPISEHNRLYWYRQTLGQGPEFLTYFQNEAQLEKSRLLSDRFSAERPKGSFSTLEIQRTEQGDSAMYLCASSQAGRVHRELFFGEGSRLTVL.

The chain uses TRBV27 and TRBJ2-2; D may be TRBD2 (6 bases). V lost 7 bases, J lost 4 bases, and 16 bases lay in between. The CDR3 has 15 amino acids. Germline values: CDR1 MNHEY, CDR2 SMNVEV (reference sequence). This chain's CDR3 is CASTWTAAGTGELFF. The CDR3 coding sequence is TGTGCCAGCACCTGGACGGCAGCGGGCACCGGGGAGCTGTTTTTT.

This chain connects TRBV4-2 to TRBJ2-2, with unresolved D. The CDR3 covers 13 residues. The V end lost 3 bases, the J end lost 8 bases, and 10 bases lay between the germline ends. The germline V gene encodes CDR1 LGHNA and CDR2 YNFKEQ. The CDR3 DNA is TGTGCCAGCAGCCACGACTTCGGTGGGGAGCTGTTTTTT. Residues: CASSHDFGGELFF.

The chain uses TRBV28 and TRBJ2-1; perhaps D is TRBD1 or TRBD2 (7 bases each). The germline V gene encodes CDR1 MDHEN and CDR2 SYDVKM. CDR3 size: 14 residues. V was cut by 3 bases and J by 4 bases, with 10 bases left in between. CDR3 DNA: TGTGCCAGCAGTTTCAGGGGGGGTTACAATGAGCAGTTCTTC. Residues: CASSFRGGYNEQFF.